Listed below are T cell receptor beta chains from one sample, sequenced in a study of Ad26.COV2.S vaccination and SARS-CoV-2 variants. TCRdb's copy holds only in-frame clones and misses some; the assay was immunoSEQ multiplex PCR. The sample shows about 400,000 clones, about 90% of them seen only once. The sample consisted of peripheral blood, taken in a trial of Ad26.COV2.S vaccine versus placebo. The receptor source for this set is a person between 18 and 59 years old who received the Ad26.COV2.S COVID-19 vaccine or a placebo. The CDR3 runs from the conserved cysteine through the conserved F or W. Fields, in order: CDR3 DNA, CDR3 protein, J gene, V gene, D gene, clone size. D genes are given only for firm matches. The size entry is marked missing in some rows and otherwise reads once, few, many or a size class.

cdr3_nt: TGCAGCGTTGGGGGCAGGTTGGAGCACGGAGTGGGGAATGAGCAGTTCTTC; cdr3_aa: CSVGGRLEHGVGNEQFF; j_call: TRBJ2-1; v_call: TRBV29-1; d_call: -; clone_size: -
cdr3_nt: TGTGCCAGCAGCTTGGCCGTGAGGGGTTTAGGACCACCCCTCCACTTT; cdr3_aa: CASSLAVRGLGPPLHF; j_call: TRBJ1-6; v_call: TRBV5-5; d_call: -; clone_size: -
cdr3_nt: TGTGCCAGCAGCTCGGGAGGGAGCGGTTCCTACGAGCAGTACTTC; cdr3_aa: CASSSGGSGSYEQYF; j_call: TRBJ2-7; v_call: TRBV11-2; d_call: TRBD2; clone_size: -
cdr3_nt: TGTGCCAGGGGGGACAGGGGGCTATATTTT; cdr3_aa: CARGDRGLYF; j_call: TRBJ1-3; v_call: TRBV6-5; d_call: TRBD1; clone_size: once
cdr3_nt: TGTGCCAGCAGTTACCGCCCCGATAGCTCCTACAATGAGCAGTTCTTC; cdr3_aa: CASSYRPDSSYNEQFF; j_call: TRBJ2-1; v_call: TRBV6-2/TRBV6-3; d_call: -; clone_size: -
cdr3_nt: TGTGCCAGCAGCGCTCTTACAGGGCTGAACACTGAAGCTTTCTTT; cdr3_aa: CASSALTGLNTEAFF; j_call: TRBJ1-1; v_call: TRBV9; d_call: -; clone_size: -
cdr3_nt: TGTGCCAGCAGCATCCGCCGAGGGGGGGGGTCCCAGGAGCAGTTCTTC; cdr3_aa: CASSIRRGGGSQEQFF; j_call: TRBJ2-1; v_call: TRBV21-1; d_call: -; clone_size: -
cdr3_nt: TGTGCCAGCAGTGCCTCGACAGACTCCTATGGCTACACCTTC; cdr3_aa: CASSASTDSYGYTF; j_call: TRBJ1-2; v_call: TRBV2; d_call: -; clone_size: -
cdr3_nt: TGTGCCAGCAGGAGTTGCGAATACCATCACAACTATGGCTACACCTTC; cdr3_aa: CASRSCEYHHNYGYTF; j_call: TRBJ1-2; v_call: TRBV21-1; d_call: -; clone_size: -
cdr3_nt: TGTGCCAGCAGCGGGATGGGACTAGCCCCTTGGGGGCCCGGGGAGCTGTTTTTT; cdr3_aa: CASSGMGLAPWGPGELFF; j_call: TRBJ2-2; v_call: TRBV5-8; d_call: TRBD2; clone_size: -
cdr3_nt: TGTGCCAGCAGCCGTACGGGTAGCGGGGGGATCTATCCAGATACGCAGTATTTT; cdr3_aa: CASSRTGSGGIYPDTQYF; j_call: TRBJ2-3; v_call: TRBV6-2/TRBV6-3; d_call: TRBD2; clone_size: -
cdr3_nt: TGCGCCAGCAGTGAACACAGGGGGCGTTACGAGCAGTACTTC; cdr3_aa: CASSEHRGRYEQYF; j_call: TRBJ2-7; v_call: TRBV10-1; d_call: TRBD1; clone_size: -
cdr3_nt: TGTGCCAGCAGCGTATGGGGGGACGGACAAGAGACCCAGTACTTC; cdr3_aa: CASSVWGDGQETQYF; j_call: TRBJ2-5; v_call: TRBV7-9; d_call: -; clone_size: -
cdr3_nt: TGTGCCAGCAGCTTATACTCGGGCAGGGGGGGCGACTACGGGCAGTACTTC; cdr3_aa: CASSLYSGRGGDYGQYF; j_call: TRBJ2-7; v_call: TRBV11-2; d_call: -; clone_size: -
cdr3_nt: TGTGCCAGCAGCTTTTTTGGGAATACAATAAACACTGAAGCTTTCTTT; cdr3_aa: CASSFFGNTINTEAFF; j_call: TRBJ1-1; v_call: TRBV5-5; d_call: -; clone_size: -
cdr3_nt: TGCGCCAGCAGCTTGCGATACCTTGGGACTACAAGCACAGATACGCAGTATTTT; cdr3_aa: CASSLRYLGTTSTDTQYF; j_call: TRBJ2-3; v_call: TRBV5-1; d_call: TRBD2; clone_size: -